These 19 T cell receptor beta chains were all obtained from the same sample, sequenced in a study of CD8 T cells in ankylosing spondylitis. One entry per CDR3 protein, called by TCRdb with MiXCR from the 5' RACE reads. The data show 150,000 to 200,000 distinct CDR3 sequences, around 10% seen once. The sample comprised blood, either unsorted or a sorted T cell fraction (not recorded which). Source of these receptors: a male donor with ankylosing spondylitis or in good health (not recorded which).

This clonotype turned up a few times. The chain joins TRBV15 to TRBJ2-2; 8 bases align to TRBD2. The germline gives CDR1 LNHNV, CDR2 YYDKDF (reference sequence). V shed 2 bases and J 3 bases; nucleotides not matched to a gene: 5. The length of the CDR3 is 16 residues. As DNA, the CDR3 is TGTGCCACCAGCAGAACTCTAGCGGGCCACACCGGGGAGCTGTTTTTT. Its translation: CATSRTLAGHTGELFF.

This clonotype was detected only a few times. The V call is TRBV2, the J call TRBJ2-5; tentative D call: TRBD1 (5 bases). Germline V gene lookup returns CDR1 SNHLY and CDR2 FYNNEI. Trimming removed 1 base at V and 2 bases at J, with 11 bases between. The CDR3 spans 15 residues. CDR3 sequence: CASSEVGHSQETQYF. The CDR3 DNA sequence: TGTGCCAGCAGTGAAGTGGGGCACTCTCAAGAGACCCAGTACTTC.

This clonotype has just a few counts. The rearrangement joins TRBV7-9 to TRBJ1-4; 12 bases are a match to TRBD1. Germline V lookup: CDR1 SEHNR, CDR2 FQNEAQ (reference sequence). J gave up 6 bases and V 6 bases, and 5 bases lay outside the gene matches. The length of the CDR3 is 15 residues. The CDR3 is CASSPGQGADEKLFF. The CDR3 nucleotides read TGTGCCAGCAGTCCGGGACAGGGGGCCGATGAAAAACTGTTTTTT.

This clonotype was detected many times. V is TRBV29-1 and J is TRBJ2-5; possible D gene TRBD1, 6 bases. This CDR3 region has 12 residues. Trimming left V 7 bases short and J 2 bases short, with 11 bases between. Looked up from germline, CDR1 is SQVTM and CDR2 is ANQGSEA. CDR3 protein: CSGETGQETQYF. The CDR3 DNA reads TGCAGCGGTGAGACAGGTCAAGAGACCCAGTACTTC.

This clonotype has a count of ten or more. J is TRBJ2-3 and V is TRBV6-6, with no clear D. This CDR3 has 10 amino acids. Trimming shortened V by 10 bases and J by 8 bases, and 10 bases separated the two germline ends. From germline, CDR1 is MNHNY and CDR2 SVGAGI (reference sequence). CDR3 DNA sequence: TGTGCCACCTCCAGTGGTACGCAGTATTTT. Encoded protein: CATSSGTQYF.

In its sample, this clonotype was seen a few times. The rearrangement joins TRBV2 to TRBJ2-7; a possible D gene is TRBD1 (6 bases). Germline CDR1 is SNHLY and CDR2 is FYNNEI. Trimming left V 4 bases short and J 4 bases short, with 17 bases between. This CDR3 region has 15 residues. The CDR3 sequence is CASSGKGVTSYEQYF. In nucleotides, the CDR3 is TGTGCCAGCAGTGGGAAGGGGGTGACTTCATACGAGCAGTACTTC.

Ten or more counts support this clonotype. The chain links TRBV5-6 to TRBJ2-1, with 8 bases that match TRBD1. CDR1 and CDR2 (germline): SGHDT, YYEEEE. CDR3 length: 13 amino acids. After removal of 5 bases from V and 6 bases from J, the junction contained 4 bases not matched to a gene. The CDR3 protein is CASSYDRGNEQFF. The CDR3, as DNA: TGTGCCAGCAGTTATGACAGGGGCAATGAGCAGTTCTTC.

This clonotype was recorded many times. The gene calls are TRBV29-1 and TRBJ2-7; maybe TRBD2 (5 bases). The CDR3 sequence is 13 residues long. Trimming stripped 4 bases from V and 0 bases from J, with 10 bases between. The germline gives CDR1 SQVTM, CDR2 ANQGSEA. This CDR3 reads CSVVMGSSYEQYF. The CDR3 coding sequence is TGCAGCGTTGTTATGGGGAGCTCCTACGAGCAGTACTTC.

At least ten counts were recorded for this clonotype. This chain uses TRBV5-1 with TRBJ2-5; unclear D gene. Germline V CDR1 and CDR2: SGHRS, YFSETQ. The CDR3 contains 15 residues. V was clipped by 2 bases and J by 5 bases, with 16 bases between them. This CDR3 reads CASSFGVGIAETQYF. In DNA, the CDR3 is TGCGCCAGCAGCTTTGGGGTAGGGATCGCGGAGACCCAGTACTTC.

This clonotype was detected a few times. The chain joins TRBV6-5 to TRBJ2-5, with 12 bases identical to TRBD1. From germline, CDR1 is MNHEY and CDR2 SVGAGI. This CDR3 is 16 amino acids long. Losses at the gene ends were 1 base for V and 6 bases for J; bases not matched to a gene: 6. CDR3 nucleotides: TGTGCCAGCAGTTACTTGGGGACAGGGGGCGAGAAGACCCAGTACTTC. Its protein product is CASSYLGTGGEKTQYF.

This clonotype was seen repeatedly, ten times or more. The chain has TRBV6-1 and TRBJ2-3; 9 bases agree with TRBD2. CDR1 MNHNS and CDR2 SASEGT come from the germline V gene. CDR3 length: 15 amino acids. Germline trimming cut 4 bases from V and 6 bases from J; bases unmatched to any gene: 8. The CDR3 nucleotides are TGTGCCAGCAGTGGGGATTTTGGACTAGCGGATACGCAGTATTTT. It codes for CASSGDFGLADTQYF.

A word on this clonotype: It may be a read error: a sequence one base away is much more abundant. The chain couples TRBV28 to TRBJ2-5; D possibly matches TRBD1 or TRBD2 (5 bases each). CDR3 length: 16 residues. Germline CDR1 reads MDHEN; CDR2 reads SYDVKM. V lost 7 bases and J lost 2, with 20 bases in between. CDR3: CASKGKGTGNQETQYF. In DNA, the CDR3 is TGTGCCAGCAAAGGGAAAGGGACGGGGAATCAAGAGACCCAGTACTTC.

This clonotype appeared many times. The chain has TRBV20-1 and TRBJ1-5; 8 nucleotides line up with TRBD1. V dropped 0 bases and J dropped 7; count of bases not matched to a gene: 11. In germline, CDR1 is DFQATT, CDR2 SNEGSKA (reference sequence). CDR3 length: 16 amino acids. CDR3 in amino acids: CSARDIGPGGRQPQHF. The CDR3 coding sequence is TGCAGTGCTAGAGATATAGGGCCAGGGGGCAGGCAGCCCCAGCATTTT.

The chain links TRBV11-1 to TRBJ2-1; no definite D call. Germline loops: CDR1 SGHAT, CDR2 FQDESV (reference sequence). V was shortened by 2 bases and J by 2 bases, with 10 bases between the two germline ends. This CDR3 contains 15 residues. The CDR3 DNA reads as TGTGCCAGCAGCTTAACGAGTAACGCCTACAATGAGCAGTTCTTC. Amino acids: CASSLTSNAYNEQFF.

This clonotype was found many times. This rearrangement joins TRBV10-3 to TRBJ2-3; D gene uncertain. The CDR3 is 12 residues long. Germline values: CDR1 ENHRY, CDR2 SYGVKD. V was clipped by 10 bases and J by 0 bases, with 8 bases between them. CDR3 amino acids: CATATSTDTQYF. CDR3 sequence (DNA): TGTGCCACAGCCACTAGCACAGATACGCAGTATTTT.

The rearrangement joins TRBV20-1 to TRBJ2-3, with 8 bases aligning to TRBD2. Germline CDR1 is DFQATT and CDR2 is SNEGSKA (reference sequence). There are 16 residues in the CDR3. Losses at the gene ends were 1 base for V and 1 base for J; bases not matched to a gene: 7. Written as DNA, the CDR3 is TGCAGTGCTAGAGGTCCCACTAGCGGTCGCACAGATACGCAGTATTTT. As protein: CSARGPTSGRTDTQYF.

This clonotype was observed a few times. The junction differs from germline at one of its ends, possibly a read error. The chain has TRBV20-1 and TRBJ2-5; 10 nucleotides agree with TRBD2. The CDR3 loop spans 15 amino acids. CDR1 and CDR2 (germline): DFQATT, SNEGSKA (reference sequence). The CDR3 nucleotides read TGCAGTCCTAGCCCAGCGGGAGGGCCCCGAGAGACCCAGTACTTC. Translation: CSPSPAGGPRETQYF.

This clonotype appeared a few times. The CDR3 DNA reads as TGTGCCAGCAGTCCAGCCGGGACAGGGAACGGCTACACCTTC. This codes for CASSPAGTGNGYTF. The chain has TRBV27 and TRBJ1-2; 9 bases map to TRBD1. The junction had 9 bases not matched to a gene; V was cut back by 5 bases and J by 8 bases. The germline gives CDR1 MNHEY, CDR2 SMNVEV (reference sequence). This CDR3 has 14 residues.

This clonotype has at least ten counts. J is TRBJ2-5 and V is TRBV5-1; TRBD2 agrees at 8 bases. The germline V gene encodes CDR1 SGHRS and CDR2 YFSETQ. CDR3 length equals 16 residues. Germline trimming cut 0 bases from V and 5 bases from J; bases unmatched to any gene: 9. For the CDR3, the DNA is TGCGCCAGCAGCTTGGCCTCCACGGGAGGGAGGGAGACCCAGTACTTC. Translating it yields CASSLASTGGRETQYF.